This TCR beta chain was captured in a study of T cells after somatic rescue of genetic block. Trimming took 4 bases from V and 7 from J; bases not matched to a gene: 10. Germline V lookup: CDR1 LNHDA, CDR2 SQIVND (reference sequence). The CDR3 totals 18 residues. TCRdb keeps only in-frame clones here, not all; method: immunoSEQ multiplex PCR. The sample lists more than 70,000 clones, 75% to 90% seen once, with roughly 1.5% in the top ten. The source is a woman younger than 35. This chain uses TRBV19 with TRBJ2-1; TRBD2 matches at 16 bases. Input material: peripheral blood mononuclear cells (PBMCs). CDR3 sequence (DNA): TGTGCCAGTAGTAGGGGACTAGCGGGAGGGGGCCGGGGGAATGAGCAGTTCTTC. Its translation is CASSRGLAGGGRGNEQFF.